Each of the 3 T cell receptor beta chains below was sequenced from the same sample in a study of PD-1 blockade in classical Hodgkin lymphoma (dated by TCRdb to about 2020). The label giving this sample's time point can be read as: newly diagnosed, previously untreated cHL patient sample. The library was generated by the immunoSEQ multiplex PCR assay. As stored in TCRdb, this immuneACCESS dataset retains in-frame rearrangements with V and J assigned. A fraction of the clones does not appear; measured against another copy, unresolved V genes explain less than half of the discrepancy, and the remainder lacks a known reason. Present in this sample are 70,000 or so clones, about 93% of which were seen just once. The ten largest clonotypes hold 2.6% of the sample. The sequencing input was peripheral blood mononuclear cells (PBMCs). These receptors originate from a human donor with classical Hodgkin lymphoma.

V gene TRBV30 combines with J gene TRBJ1-6; possibly TRBD1 for D (5 bases). V gave up 1 base and J gave up 6 bases, with 7 bases separating them. CDR3 length equals 13 residues. Germline lookup yields CDR1 GTSNPN and CDR2 SVGIG (reference sequence). CDR3 residues: CAWSGQSNSPLHF. CDR3 DNA: TGTGCCTGGAGTGGACAGTCTAATTCACCCCTCCACTTT. Combining the CDR3 with reference TRBV30 and TRBJ1-6 gives the whole variable domain SQTIHQWPATLVQPVGSPLSLECTVEGTSNPNLYWYRQAAGRGLQLLFYSVGIGQISSEVPQNLSASRPQDRQFILSSKKLLLSDSGFYLCAWSGQSNSPLHFGNGTRLTVT.

The chain is built from TRBV11-2 and TRBJ2-2; TRBD1 or TRBD2 may be the D gene (6 bases each). V dropped 10 bases and J dropped 4 bases, with 19 bases sitting between them. The length of the CDR3 is 15 residues. CDR1 and CDR2 (germline): SGHAT, FQNNGV. CDR3 bases: TGTGCCACCCAGAGGGGGGTGGCGAGCACCGGGGAGCTGTTTTTT. This encodes CATQRGVASTGELFF.

This chain links TRBV18 with TRBJ1-3, with TRBD1 as a possible D gene (5 bases). V was trimmed by 5 bases and J by 1 base, leaving 9 bases between them. Germline V CDR1 and CDR2: KGHSH, LQKENI. The CDR3 length is 14 residues. CDR3 DNA sequence: TGTGCCAGCTCAGCAGACAGTTCTGGAAACACCATATATTTT. Translation gives CASSADSSGNTIYF.